This record concerns one TCR beta chain sequence. This CDR3 region has 15 residues. V dropped 3 bases and J dropped 0 bases, with 9 bases sitting between them. Germline-derived CDR1 and CDR2 are MNHEY and SMNVEV (reference sequence). The source of the sample is a study of T cells in tuberculosis. As for the study in general: CD1B tetramers identified T cells specific for mycobacterial lipid GMM.

Study-level points and caveats: Some low-affinity tetramer-binding T cells may be absent from this sample.

Assay used: immunoSEQ multiplex PCR; TCRdb lists only in-frame clones, some missing. Counted here are more than 45,000 clones, roughly 88% occurring once; the ten biggest clones make up roughly 22%. Thawed, overnight-rested PBMC were stained with GMM-loaded CD1B tetramer, viability dye and anti-CD3, then sorted. C32 glucose monomycolate from Rhodococcus equi was loaded onto the CD1B tetramers. PBMC for tetramer sorting were first depleted of CD14-expressing monocytes. Roughly 92,000 tetramer-negative cells were sorted from each donor. The receptor was isolated from an adult woman with latent tuberculosis. V and J are TRBV27 and TRBJ1-5; no reliable D call. The source material was CD1b-GMM tetramer-negative cells sorted from PBMCs. The CDR3 coding sequence is TGTGCCAGCAGTTTTTCGGGTCATAGCAATCAGCCCCAGCATTTT. Its protein is CASSFSGHSNQPQHF.